Listed below are T cell receptor beta chains from one sample, sequenced in a study of CD8 T cells in Susac syndrome. TCRdb re-analysed the immunoSEQ multiplex PCR reads in MiXCR, keeping a single row per CDR3 protein. The data hold about 430,000 distinct CDR3 sequences, with about 85% observed a single time. Material for sequencing was CD8+ T cells from PBMCs. The receptors originated from a human donor with multiple sclerosis. The CDR3 runs from the conserved cysteine through the conserved F or W.

J gene,V gene,CDR3 protein
TRBJ2-2,TRBV6-6,CASRLVQTGELFF
TRBJ2-6,TRBV27,CASGPWGEALGANVLTF
TRBJ2-7,TRBV6-5,CASVDRRNEQYF
TRBJ1-1,TRBV29-1,CSVGASEAFF
TRBJ2-5,TRBV3-1,CASSQGEIPNQETQYF
TRBJ2-3,TRBV6-1,CASSGVSGSTDTQYF
TRBJ2-7,TRBV5-4,CASSLDPGATYEQYF
TRBJ2-1,TRBV6-4,CASSDERGAGNEQFF
TRBJ1-5,TRBV10-3,CAISEEGQGLNQPQHF
TRBJ2-2,TRBV4-1,CASSQGAGGGAGELFF
TRBJ2-7,TRBV30,CAWSLGSSYEQYF
TRBJ2-5,TRBV4-1,CASSQGPELTHQETQYF
TRBJ2-1,TRBV4-1,CASSSGLEWNEQFF
TRBJ1-1,TRBV7-9,CASSLITENTEAFF
TRBJ2-1,TRBV5-1,CASGRTGYNEQFF
TRBJ1-3,TRBV20-1,CSARMSASGNTIYF
TRBJ2-7,TRBV20-1,CSARDHSKEPYEQYF
TRBJ2-7,TRBV19,CASSIGPNSYEQYF
TRBJ2-7,TRBV5-1,CASSHDRQNYEQYF
TRBJ2-1,TRBV29-1,CSLRASGSIEQFF
TRBJ2-1,TRBV4-1,CASSQDPLAGASYNEQFF
TRBJ2-1,TRBV27,CASSFGTHNEQFF
TRBJ2-1,TRBV6-2/TRBV6-3,CASSYERLAVPYNEQFF
TRBJ2-3,TRBV5-1,CASSLEAVISTDTQYF
TRBJ2-1,TRBV27,CASTTSGMNEQFF
TRBJ1-1,TRBV21-1,CASSAHRENTEAFF
TRBJ2-2,TRBV4-1,CASSYQSSLVSGSVGELFF
TRBJ2-7,TRBV4-2,CASSQDFQFGEQYF
TRBJ2-3,TRBV24-1,CATSDLPGGTQYF
TRBJ2-2,TRBV7-9,CASSGDTSNTGELFF
TRBJ2-1,TRBV9,CASSNSGLDTEQFF
TRBJ1-2,TRBV5-6,CASSAGQGNGYTF
TRBJ2-7,TRBV5-1,CASSPGQGVDEQYF
TRBJ2-1,TRBV6-1,CASSEAGTAWEQFF
TRBJ1-1,TRBV7-2,CASSPRAENTEAFF
TRBJ2-5,TRBV7-2,CASSFWLAGVQETQYF
TRBJ1-6,TRBV19,CASSIENSPLHF
TRBJ2-7,TRBV6-5,CASSYGQGVYEQYF
TRBJ2-7,TRBV27,CASSLMGSYEQYF
TRBJ1-4,TRBV11-2,CASSPDSFATNEKLFF
TRBJ2-7,TRBV27,CASSLAGGPTYEQYF
TRBJ2-7,TRBV3-1,CASSQEVLYEQYF
TRBJ2-1,TRBV12-3/TRBV12-4,CASSFVGEGNEQFF
TRBJ2-1,TRBV4-1,CASSRGRAVVNEQFF
TRBJ2-5,TRBV6-6,CASSYGGTVQETQYF
TRBJ1-1,TRBV6-2/TRBV6-3,CASSSFSTGPNTEAFF
TRBJ1-5,TRBV24-1,CATSADSNQPQHF
TRBJ1-5,TRBV15,CATSRVRMDSNQPQHF
TRBJ1-2,TRBV27,CASKAGTNYGYTF
TRBJ2-1,TRBV5-4,CASSLEGQGYHEQFF
TRBJ2-7,TRBV4-1,CASSQPGQGGYEQYF
TRBJ2-7,TRBV6-5,CASSYLRADHEASEQYF
TRBJ2-7,TRBV12-3/TRBV12-4,CASSPTTAWYEQYF
TRBJ2-3,TRBV6-5,CASSSPGLAGGADTQYF
TRBJ2-3,TRBV29-1,CSSSSDTQYF
TRBJ2-3,TRBV30,CAWSVAGVTDTQYF
TRBJ2-5,TRBV29-1,CSVEGGLIETQYF
TRBJ1-4,TRBV4-1,CASSQGTGANEKLFF